The 11 T cell receptor beta chains below were found in one sample sequenced in a study of CD8 T cells in ankylosing spondylitis. TCRdb re-derived calls from the 5' RACE reads in MiXCR, one entry per CDR3 protein. The repertoire holds around 130,000 distinct CDR3 sequences, 9.3% seen once, with approximately 3.5% in the top ten. Material: blood, either unsorted or a sorted T cell fraction (not recorded which). The receptors originated from a male donor with ankylosing spondylitis or in good health (not recorded which).

The chain employs TRBV19 and TRBJ2-3; no firm D call. Germline CDR1 is LNHDA and CDR2 is SQIVND (reference sequence). V was pared by 3 bases and J by 3 bases, with 13 bases between. The length of the CDR3 is 15 residues. This CDR3 is CASSMNAGATDTQYF. In nucleotides, the CDR3 is TGTGCCAGTAGTATGAACGCAGGCGCGACAGATACGCAGTATTTT.

This clonotype was detected ten times or more. The V gene is TRBV29-1, the J gene TRBJ2-7; TRBD2 agrees at 8 bases. The trim removed 6 bases at V and 4 bases at J, leaving 11 bases unmatched. Germline CDR1 reads SQVTM; CDR2 reads ANQGSEA. There are 14 residues in the CDR3. CDR3 DNA: TGCAGCGTAGTAGGACTAGCCGAAAGGTACGAGCAGTACTTC. Protein sequence: CSVVGLAERYEQYF.

This clonotype was counted at least ten times. This chain links TRBV29-1 with TRBJ2-1, with TRBD1 matching 8 bases. This CDR3 has 14 amino acids. Germline V CDR1 and CDR2: SQVTM, ANQGSEA. V trimming: 7 bases; J trimming: 4 bases; junction bases outside the gene matches: 9. CDR3 DNA: TGCAGCGCATCCGGGACAGGTCTATACAATGAGCAGTTCTTC. The encoded protein is CSASGTGLYNEQFF.

This clonotype was detected ten times or more. This sequence joins TRBV6-2 or TRBV6-3 and TRBJ2-5; D remains unclear. CDR3 length equals 14 residues. In germline, CDR1 is MNHEY, CDR2 SVGEGT. V lost 0 bases and J 3 bases, leaving 8 bases between the germline ends. CDR3 protein: CASSYSGRKETQYF. As DNA, the CDR3 is TGTGCCAGCAGTTACTCAGGTAGAAAAGAGACCCAGTACTTC.

This clonotype was counted a few times. V gene TRBV7-2 combines with J gene TRBJ1-5; no clear D. This CDR3 is built from 15 residues. Germline V gene sequence: CDR1 SGHTA, CDR2 FQGNSA. V was pared by 1 base and J by 0 bases, with 7 bases between. The CDR3 region has the DNA TGTGCCAGCAGCTTAGTGGGCGATAGCAATCAGCCCCAGCATTTT. Amino acid sequence: CASSLVGDSNQPQHF.

This clonotype was seen at least ten times. The rearrangement links TRBV20-1 to TRBJ1-5; possible D gene TRBD1, 6 bases. CDR3 length equals 16 residues. Trimming stripped 0 bases from V and 4 bases from J, with 16 bases between. The V gene's germline CDR1 is DFQATT and CDR2 SNEGSKA (reference sequence). CDR3 bases: TGCAGTGCTAGAGATTCGGCCCAGGGGCCGAATCAGCCCCAGCATTTT. Its protein product is CSARDSAQGPNQPQHF.

This clonotype occurred many times. The chain employs TRBV14 and TRBJ2-1; tentative D call: TRBD2 (6 bases). The germline V gene has CDR1 SGHDN and CDR2 FVKESK. The V end was cut by 4 bases, the J end by 2 bases, with 15 bases between. CDR3 size: 16 residues. This CDR3 is CASSPNSGDTYNEQFF. In DNA form, the CDR3 reads TGTGCCAGCAGCCCGAATTCGGGGGATACCTACAATGAGCAGTTCTTC. Complete variable domain (other parts from reference TRBV14 and TRBJ2-1): EAGVTQFPSHSVIEKGQTVTLRCDPISGHDNLYWYRRVMGKEIKFLLHFVKESKQDESGMPNNRFLAERTGGTYSTLKVQPAELEDSGVYFCASSPNSGDTYNEQFFGPGTRLTVL.

This clonotype appeared many times. This chain joins TRBV12-3 or TRBV12-4 and TRBJ2-5; TRBD2 agrees at 9 bases. V lost 2 bases to trimming and J lost 2 bases; unmatched junction nucleotides: 9. This CDR3 is built from 17 residues. CDR3 loop: CASSLLAGNKLQETQYF. The CDR3 bases are TGTGCCAGCAGTTTACTAGCGGGGAACAAATTACAAGAGACCCAGTACTTC.

This clonotype was seen many times. The chain recombines TRBV11-1 with TRBJ2-6; perhaps TRBD1 as D (6 bases). The CDR3 has 18 residues. CDR1 is SGHAT, CDR2 FQDESV, per germline (reference sequence). Trimming took off 7 bases at V and 0 bases at J, with 19 bases between the two ends. The CDR3 reads CASKIQQGFPSGANVLTF. The CDR3 coding sequence is TGTGCCAGCAAAATACAACAGGGTTTTCCCTCTGGGGCCAACGTCCTGACTTTC.

This sequence joins TRBV7-6 and TRBJ2-1, with D perhaps TRBD2 (5 bases). The CDR3 length is 17 residues. Trimming pared 1 base from V and 6 bases from J, leaving 19 bases between. Per germline, CDR1 SGHVS and CDR2 FNYEAQ. CDR3 sequence: CASSLVSRVGARNEQFF. The CDR3 bases are TGTGCCAGCAGCTTAGTGTCGCGAGTGGGAGCCCGCAATGAGCAGTTCTTC.

This clonotype was picked up many times. The chain recombines TRBV20-1 with TRBJ2-1, with 7 bases that match TRBD2. The CDR3 has 13 residues. Germline assignment: CDR1 DFQATT and CDR2 SNEGSKA (reference sequence). In nucleotides, the CDR3 is TGCAGGGGAGCGGGACTTTCCTACAATGAGCAGTTCTTC. This codes for CRGAGLSYNEQFF.